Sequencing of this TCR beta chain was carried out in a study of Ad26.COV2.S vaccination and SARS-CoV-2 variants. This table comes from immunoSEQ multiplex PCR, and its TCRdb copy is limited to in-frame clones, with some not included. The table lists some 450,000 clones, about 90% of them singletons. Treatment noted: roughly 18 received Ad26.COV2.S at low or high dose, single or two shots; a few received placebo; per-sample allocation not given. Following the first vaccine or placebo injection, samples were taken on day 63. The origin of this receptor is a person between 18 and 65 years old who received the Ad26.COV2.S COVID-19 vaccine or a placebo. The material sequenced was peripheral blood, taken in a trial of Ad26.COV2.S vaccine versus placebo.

In DNA form, the CDR3 reads TGTGCCAGCAGTGAGAATACAGTGGCCGGGGAGCTGTTTTTT. It is translated as CASSENTVAGELFF. The rearrangement uses TRBV6-4 and TRBJ2-2; D not resolved. Per the germline V gene, CDR1 is MRHNA and CDR2 is SNTAGT. This CDR3 contains 14 residues. The V end lost 3 bases, the J end lost 6 bases, and 11 bases lay between the germline ends.